These T cell receptor beta chains were read from a single sample in a study of T cell responses to AZD1222 COVID-19 vaccine. Repertoires were generated with immunoSEQ multiplex PCR, while TCRdb's copy carries only in-frame clones and drops some. The sample lists 100,000 to 120,000 clones; about 90% were seen once. Here the sequenced sample was peripheral blood, taken on day 0 of AZD1222 vaccination. Every receptor here comes from an adult in good health. Each CDR3 is given with its conserved first and last residue. Each record gives: CDR3 protein, CDR3 DNA, D gene, clone size, CDR3 length, V gene, J gene. D genes are given only for firm matches. Clone size is stated in some rows and not others, as once, few, many or a class when expanded.

CDR3: CASSGASAEAFF; DNA: TGTGCCAGCAGCGGGGCTTCGGCTGAAGCTTTCTTT; D: NA; size: NA; length: 12; V: TRBV7-2; J: TRBJ1-1
CDR3: CASSLGHLEQFF; DNA: TGTGCCAGCAGTTTAGGTCACCTCGAGCAGTTCTTC; D: NA; size: NA; length: 12; V: TRBV28; J: TRBJ2-1
CDR3: CASGAIRTEAFF; DNA: TGTGCCTCGGGGGCAATTCGGACTGAAGCTTTCTTT; D: NA; size: once; length: 12; V: TRBV19; J: TRBJ1-1
CDR3: CASSHPTGPGLAAGEQFF; DNA: TGTGCCAGCAGCCACCCCACTGGGCCGGGACTAGCGGCCGGTGAGCAGTTCTTC; D: TRBD2; size: once; length: 18; V: TRBV4-2; J: TRBJ2-1
CDR3: CASSNEVGRNTEAFF; DNA: TGTGCCAGCAGCAACGAAGTCGGGAGGAACACTGAAGCTTTCTTT; D: NA; size: NA; length: 15; V: TRBV7-9; J: TRBJ1-1
CDR3: CASSGGLAGSRTDTQYF; DNA: TGCGCCAGCAGCGGGGGACTAGCTGGGTCAAGGACAGATACGCAGTATTTT; D: TRBD2; size: NA; length: 17; V: TRBV5-1; J: TRBJ2-3
CDR3: CASSSGANYGYTF; DNA: TGTGCCAGCAGTTCAGGGGCCAACTATGGCTACACCTTC; D: NA; size: NA; length: 13; V: TRBV28; J: TRBJ1-2
CDR3: CASSRGTANTGELFF; DNA: TGTGCCAGCAGCCGCGGGACAGCGAACACCGGGGAGCTGTTTTTT; D: NA; size: NA; length: 15; V: TRBV7-3; J: TRBJ2-2
CDR3: CASSLGSGQIYEQYF; DNA: TGTGCCAGCAGCTTAGGGTCCGGACAGATCTACGAGCAGTACTTC; D: NA; size: NA; length: 15; V: TRBV11-3; J: TRBJ2-7
CDR3: CASSLMQGSGNTIYF; DNA: TGTGCCAGCAGCTTAATGCAGGGGTCTGGAAACACCATATATTTT; D: NA; size: NA; length: 15; V: TRBV7-2; J: TRBJ1-3
CDR3: CASSLDQDTGELFF; DNA: TGCGCCAGCAGCTTGGATCAGGACACCGGGGAGCTGTTTTTT; D: NA; size: NA; length: 14; V: TRBV5-1; J: TRBJ2-2
CDR3: CASSDGGGSTDTQYF; DNA: TGTGCCAGCAGTGATGGGGGAGGGAGCACAGATACGCAGTATTTT; D: TRBD2; size: NA; length: 15; V: TRBV2; J: TRBJ2-3
CDR3: CASSQVPWPGGYTF; DNA: TGTGCCAGCAGCCAAGTTCCCTGGCCAGGTGGCTACACCTTC; D: NA; size: NA; length: 14; V: TRBV3-1/TRBV3-2; J: TRBJ1-2
CDR3: CASSLGAGGLSTDTQYF; DNA: TGTGCCAGCAGCTTAGGAGCGGGGGGCCTGAGCACAGATACGCAGTATTTT; D: TRBD2; size: few; length: 17; V: TRBV7-2; J: TRBJ2-3
CDR3: CASSARLSSNSPLHF; DNA: TGTGCCAGCAGCGCCCGACTAAGCAGTAATTCACCCCTCCACTTT; D: NA; size: NA; length: 15; V: TRBV9; J: TRBJ1-6
CDR3: CASSEHRKYGYTF; DNA: TGCGCCAGCAGTGAACACAGGAAATATGGCTACACCTTC; D: NA; size: NA; length: 13; V: TRBV10-1; J: TRBJ1-2
CDR3: CASSPQKGDTQYF; DNA: TGTGCCAGTAGCCCCCAAAAAGGAGATACGCAGTATTTT; D: NA; size: NA; length: 13; V: TRBV19; J: TRBJ2-3
CDR3: CASSEAAGGGNTIYF; DNA: TGTGCCAGCAGTGAAGCGGCGGGAGGTGGAAACACCATATATTTT; D: NA; size: NA; length: 15; V: TRBV6-1; J: TRBJ1-3
CDR3: CASSLVSLGTDTQYF; DNA: TGTGCCAGCAGCTTGGTGAGCTTGGGCACAGATACGCAGTATTTT; D: NA; size: once; length: 15; V: TRBV7-2; J: TRBJ2-3
CDR3: CASSFRIGNTIYF; DNA: TGTGCCAGCAGTTTCAGGATTGGCAACACCATATATTTT; D: NA; size: NA; length: 13; V: TRBV28; J: TRBJ1-3
CDR3: CASSTHGTGGTDTQYF; DNA: TGTGCCAGCAGCACTCACGGGACAGGGGGCACAGATACGCAGTATTTT; D: TRBD1; size: once; length: 16; V: TRBV7-6; J: TRBJ2-3
CDR3: CASSLRWPEEKLFF; DNA: TGTGCCAGCTCCCTTCGGTGGCCGGAGGAAAAACTGTTTTTT; D: NA; size: NA; length: 14; V: TRBV5-5; J: TRBJ1-4
CDR3: CASSPAGGEKLFF; DNA: TGTGCCAGCAGCCCAGCTGGGGGGGAAAAACTGTTTTTT; D: NA; size: NA; length: 13; V: TRBV12-3/TRBV12-4; J: TRBJ1-4
CDR3: CASSDPRGSNQPQHF; DNA: TGTGCCAGCAGCGACCCCCGGGGGAGCAATCAGCCCCAGCATTTT; D: NA; size: NA; length: 15; V: TRBV3-1/TRBV3-2; J: TRBJ1-5
CDR3: CASSPGQGNRGELFF; DNA: TGTGCCAGCAGCCCGGGACAGGGTAATCGGGGGGAGCTGTTTTTT; D: TRBD1; size: NA; length: 15; V: TRBV7-9; J: TRBJ2-2
CDR3: CASSQPSDSYNEQFF; DNA: TGTGCCAGCAGTCAACCATCCGACTCCTACAATGAGCAGTTCTTC; D: NA; size: few; length: 15; V: TRBV7-9; J: TRBJ2-1
CDR3: CASSLGLAGFGDTQYF; DNA: TGTGCCAGCAGTTTAGGACTAGCGGGCTTCGGGGATACGCAGTATTTT; D: TRBD2; size: NA; length: 16; V: TRBV27; J: TRBJ2-3
CDR3: CASSQVAGGPPQYF; DNA: TGTGCCAGCAGCCAAGTAGCGGGAGGGCCCCCGCAGTATTTT; D: TRBD2; size: NA; length: 14; V: TRBV3-1/TRBV3-2; J: TRBJ2-3
CDR3: CASSPTTAPNTEAFF; DNA: TGTGCCAGCTCACCCACGACAGCCCCGAACACTGAAGCTTTCTTT; D: NA; size: NA; length: 15; V: TRBV18; J: TRBJ1-1
CDR3: CASSFEGLEAQHF; DNA: TGTGCCAGCAGTTTCGAGGGCTTAGAGGCCCAGCATTTT; D: NA; size: NA; length: 13; V: TRBV12-3/TRBV12-4; J: TRBJ1-5
CDR3: CASSRSGGQDYEQYF; DNA: TGTGCCAGCAGCCGTAGCGGCGGCCAAGACTACGAGCAGTACTTC; D: NA; size: NA; length: 15; V: TRBV6-2/TRBV6-3; J: TRBJ2-7
CDR3: CSVGETGENTEAFF; DNA: TGCAGCGTTGGGGAGACAGGAGAGAACACTGAAGCTTTCTTT; D: NA; size: NA; length: 14; V: TRBV29-1; J: TRBJ1-1
CDR3: CASSKNGGQGKQFF; DNA: TGTGCCAGCAGCAAAAACGGGGGCCAAGGGAAACAGTTCTTC; D: NA; size: NA; length: 14; V: TRBV7-3; J: TRBJ2-1
CDR3: CASSGRNSNQPQHF; DNA: TGTGCCAGTAGTGGGCGGAATAGCAATCAGCCCCAGCATTTT; D: NA; size: NA; length: 14; V: TRBV19; J: TRBJ1-5
CDR3: CASRTTGDRNYGYTF; DNA: TGTGCCAGCAGAACTACAGGGGACCGAAACTATGGCTACACCTTC; D: TRBD1; size: NA; length: 15; V: TRBV28; J: TRBJ1-2
CDR3: CASSSRGGKAKNIQYF; DNA: TGCGCCAGCTCGTCGAGAGGGGGGAAAGCCAAAAACATTCAGTACTTC; D: NA; size: NA; length: 16; V: TRBV5-1; J: TRBJ2-4
CDR3: CASSQERAGGQSYTF; DNA: TGTGCCAGCAGCCAAGAACGGGCAGGGGGCCAGAGTTACACCTTC; D: TRBD1; size: NA; length: 15; V: TRBV14; J: TRBJ1-2
CDR3: CASSYANSPLHF; DNA: TGTGCCAGCAGTTACGCTAATTCACCCCTCCACTTT; D: NA; size: NA; length: 12; V: TRBV28; J: TRBJ1-6